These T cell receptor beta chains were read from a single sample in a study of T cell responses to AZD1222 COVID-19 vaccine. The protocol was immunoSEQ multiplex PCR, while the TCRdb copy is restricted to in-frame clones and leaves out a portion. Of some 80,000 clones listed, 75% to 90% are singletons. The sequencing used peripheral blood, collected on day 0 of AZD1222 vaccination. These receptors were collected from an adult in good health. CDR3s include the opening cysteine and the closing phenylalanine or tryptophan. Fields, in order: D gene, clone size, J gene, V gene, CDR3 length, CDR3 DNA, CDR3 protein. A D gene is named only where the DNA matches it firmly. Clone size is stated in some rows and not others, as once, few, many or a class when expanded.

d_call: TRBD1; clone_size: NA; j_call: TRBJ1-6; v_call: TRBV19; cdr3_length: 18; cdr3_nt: TGTGCCAGTAGTATAGATTGGGGACAGGGGGTATGGAATTCACCCCTCCACTTT; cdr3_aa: CASSIDWGQGVWNSPLHF
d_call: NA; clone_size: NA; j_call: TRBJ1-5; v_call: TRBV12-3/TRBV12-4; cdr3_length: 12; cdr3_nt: TGTGCCAGCAGTTTAGATGTTCAGCCCCAGCATTTT; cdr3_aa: CASSLDVQPQHF
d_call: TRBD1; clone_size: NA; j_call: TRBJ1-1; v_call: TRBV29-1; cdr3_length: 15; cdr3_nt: TGCAGCGTTGAAAGGAAACAGGGGGGTAGCACTGAAGCTTTCTTT; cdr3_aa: CSVERKQGGSTEAFF
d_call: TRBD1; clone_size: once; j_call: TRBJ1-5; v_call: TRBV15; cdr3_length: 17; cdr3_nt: TGTGCCACCAGCAGAGAGATTACAGGGGAGGTGGATCAGCCCCAGCATTTT; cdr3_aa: CATSREITGEVDQPQHF
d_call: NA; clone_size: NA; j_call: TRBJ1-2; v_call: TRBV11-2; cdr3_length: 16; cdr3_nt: TGTGCCAGCAGCTTATTCAATGGCCCTACTAACTATGGCTACACCTTC; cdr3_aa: CASSLFNGPTNYGYTF
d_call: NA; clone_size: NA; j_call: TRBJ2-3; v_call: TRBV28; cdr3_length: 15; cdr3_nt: TGTGCCAGCACCCTTTCGGGGGCCAGGGGAGATACGCAGTATTTT; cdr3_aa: CASTLSGARGDTQYF
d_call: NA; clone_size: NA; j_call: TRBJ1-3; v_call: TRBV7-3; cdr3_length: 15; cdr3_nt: TGTGCCAGCAGCTTAGATGGGGGATCCGGAAACACCATATATTTT; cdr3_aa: CASSLDGGSGNTIYF
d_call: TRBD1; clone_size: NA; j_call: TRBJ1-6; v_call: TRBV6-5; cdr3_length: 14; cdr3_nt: TGTGCCAGCAGAACAGGGGTCAGTACTTCACCCCTCCACTTT; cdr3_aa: CASRTGVSTSPLHF
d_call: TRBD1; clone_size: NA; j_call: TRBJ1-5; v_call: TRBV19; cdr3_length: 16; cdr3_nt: TGTGCCAGTCGGAACCTGGGGGACAGCCTCAATCAGCCCCAGCATTTT; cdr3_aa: CASRNLGDSLNQPQHF
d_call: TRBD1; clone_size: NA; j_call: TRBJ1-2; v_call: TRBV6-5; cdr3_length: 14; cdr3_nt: TGTGCCAGCAGACCGGGACAGGGAGTTAGTGGCTACACCTTC; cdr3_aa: CASRPGQGVSGYTF
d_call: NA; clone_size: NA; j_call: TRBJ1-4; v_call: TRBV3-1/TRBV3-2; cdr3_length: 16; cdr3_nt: TGTGCCAGCAGGAGGACAACCCCGGGGTCTAATGAAAAACTGTTTTTT; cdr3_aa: CASRRTTPGSNEKLFF
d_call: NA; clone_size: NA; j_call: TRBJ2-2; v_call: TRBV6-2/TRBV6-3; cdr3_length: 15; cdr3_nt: TGTGCCAGCAGTTCGAGGGGGGCTGACACCGGGGAGCTGTTTTTT; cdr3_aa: CASSSRGADTGELFF
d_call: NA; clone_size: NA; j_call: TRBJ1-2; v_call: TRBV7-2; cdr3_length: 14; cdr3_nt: TGTGCCAGCAGCTTAGGGCAGGGGAGGTATGGCTACACCTTC; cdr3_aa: CASSLGQGRYGYTF